A selection of T cell receptor beta chains follows, all from one sample in a study of T cell responses to AZD1222 COVID-19 vaccine. TCRdb's copy holds only in-frame clones and misses some; the assay was immunoSEQ multiplex PCR. The table records about 150,000 clones, 90% to 95% of them present only once. The sample was peripheral blood, taken on day 0 of AZD1222 vaccination. The source of these receptors is an adult in good health. Both conserved end residues are part of each CDR3. D genes are given only for firm matches. A row's size may be missing; if present it is once, few, many or a size class.

CDR3nt	CDR3aa	j_gene	d_gene	v_gene	abundance
TGTGCCAGCAGTGAAGTACGACTAAGCGGGGAGCTGTTTTTT	CASSEVRLSGELFF	TRBJ2-2	-	TRBV2	-
TGTGCCAGCCGGACCCACGGCCAGGGAGGCGAGCAGTACTTC	CASRTHGQGGEQYF	TRBJ2-7	-	TRBV2	-
TGTGCCACCAGTGCAGGGGGCGACTATGGCTACACCTTC	CATSAGGDYGYTF	TRBJ1-2	TRBD1	TRBV24-1	-
TGTGCCAGCAGTTTGTTGGGTCAGCCCCAGCATTTT	CASSLLGQPQHF	TRBJ1-5	-	TRBV12-3/TRBV12-4	-
TGTGCCAGCAGTTTGGGCCCCAGCACTGAAGCTTTCTTT	CASSLGPSTEAFF	TRBJ1-1	-	TRBV12-3/TRBV12-4	-
TGTGCCAGCAGAGAACTCGGACTGCCGAACACTGAAGCTTTCTTT	CASRELGLPNTEAFF	TRBJ1-1	-	TRBV27	-
TGTGCCAGCAGTTTAAACCACCTGGCCTTCTATGGCTACACCTTC	CASSLNHLAFYGYTF	TRBJ1-2	-	TRBV28	-
TGTGCCAGCAGGGGGGGCTTGGAGCAGTACTTC	CASRGGLEQYF	TRBJ2-7	-	TRBV2	-
TGTGCCAGCAGCCCCGGACAGGGCCAGAACTATGGCTACACCTTC	CASSPGQGQNYGYTF	TRBJ1-2	TRBD1	TRBV9	-
TGTGCCAGCAGACGAGGGACTGAAGCTTTCTTT	CASRRGTEAFF	TRBJ1-1	-	TRBV6-5	-
TGTGCCACCAGCAGAGCAGCGATTGGGGGCGGAAAGACCTACGAGCAGTACTTC	CATSRAAIGGGKTYEQYF	TRBJ2-7	-	TRBV15	-
TGTGCCAGCAGTTACGTGCTTCCTAGCAATCAGCCCCAGCATTTT	CASSYVLPSNQPQHF	TRBJ1-5	-	TRBV6-2/TRBV6-3	-
TGTGCCAGCAGCTATAATGGGGACAGGGGGCAACATGGCTACACCTTC	CASSYNGDRGQHGYTF	TRBJ1-2	TRBD1	TRBV7-9	once
TGTGCCAGCAGCCAGAACCGGGGGGTGGGGTACGAGCAGTACTTC	CASSQNRGVGYEQYF	TRBJ2-7	TRBD2	TRBV3-1/TRBV3-2	-
TGTGCCAGCAGCCAGCTGGGTGGGAGCTCCTACAATGAGCAGTTCTTC	CASSQLGGSSYNEQFF	TRBJ2-1	-	TRBV14	-
TGTGCCAGCAGCTTAGACAGGGACAGGTTCACCTTC	CASSLDRDRFTF	TRBJ1-2	TRBD1	TRBV7-9	-
TGTGCCAGCAGTTTAGTTGGGGGGGGCTCGATCACTGAAGCTTTCTTT	CASSLVGGGSITEAFF	TRBJ1-1	-	TRBV6-5	-
TGTGCCAGCAGCCCAGGGACAATCGGGGCCCCTGGCTACACCTTC	CASSPGTIGAPGYTF	TRBJ1-2	-	TRBV5-4	-
TGTGCCAGCAGTTATTCACAAGCGGGGGTGGGGTACAATGAGCAGTTCTTC	CASSYSQAGVGYNEQFF	TRBJ2-1	TRBD2	TRBV6-2/TRBV6-3	-
TGCGCCAGCAGCTCGTCTTCCTCGGGGATCCGCACAGATACGCAGTATTTT	CASSSSSSGIRTDTQYF	TRBJ2-3	-	TRBV5-1	-
TGTGCCAGTAGCCGAATCGGAAGCACAGATACGCAGTATTTT	CASSRIGSTDTQYF	TRBJ2-3	-	TRBV19	-
TGTGCCAGCAGCTTTAGGGGGATTGGAAACACCATATATTTT	CASSFRGIGNTIYF	TRBJ1-3	-	TRBV11-2	-
TGTGCTAGTGGTTTGGGTCAAAGACAGCGCTTT	CASGLGQRQRF	TRBJ1-1	-	TRBV12-5	-
TGTGCCAGCGCCCCCCCCGACCCTACAGGCCCCAGAAAAGCTTTCTTT	CASAPPDPTGPRKAFF	TRBJ1-1	-	TRBV3-1/TRBV3-2	-
TGTGCCAGCAGCTGGGCCGCAGACGGTAATCAGCCCCAGCATTTT	CASSWAADGNQPQHF	TRBJ1-5	-	TRBV7-2	-
TGCGCCAGCAGCTTTGAAAGGGGCCAAGACGGCTACACCTTC	CASSFERGQDGYTF	TRBJ1-2	-	TRBV5-1	few
TGTGCCAGCAGTTTATGGGACGGGAACACTGAAGCTTTCTTT	CASSLWDGNTEAFF	TRBJ1-1	-	TRBV28	-
TGTGCCAGCAGTGGGGGGGCTAGCACAGATACGCAGTATTTT	CASSGGASTDTQYF	TRBJ2-3	-	TRBV27	-
TGTGCCAGCAGCGTTGACAGGGGAAATGCAGATACGCAGTATTTT	CASSVDRGNADTQYF	TRBJ2-3	TRBD1	TRBV9	-
TGTGCCAGCAGCGTAGTCACGGGGCAGGGGGCTTCTGGGGCCAACGTCCTGACTTTC	CASSVVTGQGASGANVLTF	TRBJ2-6	TRBD1	TRBV9	-
TGTGCCAGCAGGACAGGGGCTCGGGAAAAACTGTTTTTT	CASRTGAREKLFF	TRBJ1-4	TRBD1	TRBV27	-
TGCGCCAGCAGCCAGGGCTTAGCGGGAGGAGAGACCCAGTACTTC	CASSQGLAGGETQYF	TRBJ2-5	TRBD2	TRBV4-3	-